Included here is one TCR beta chain sequence, with context. Its target antigen remains unknown. Base qualities are not provided; no much larger clone lies one nucleotide away. This sample is part of a study of cytomegalovirus exposure and HLA in healthy donors (dated by TCRdb to about 2017). About the full investigation: According to an earlier analysis of 587 of the donors, about 170 million T cells yielded roughly 110 million unique TCR beta sequences and more than 250 Gb of sequence data. An early release that covered some 640 HLA-typed donors contained approximately 290 gigabases of sequencing data and tens of millions of unique TCR sequences. The genetic ancestry cluster associated with self-reported Caucasian donors included 81% of the roughly 380 genotyped donors. The study aimed to test whether cataloging public T cell receptors could reveal signatures of past pathogen exposure. The study used immunosequencing to profile the T cell repertoires of under 700 subjects and linked those repertoires to cytomegalovirus serostatus. A separate validation cohort of more than 100 different subjects was used in addition to the roughly 670-subject first cohort. High-throughput TCR immunosequencing, statistical association of individual TCRs with disease status, and machine learning were combined to predict cytomegalovirus infection status. In a later analysis, previously published TCR beta repertoires from fewer than 750 donors were re-analyzed and high-resolution HLA genotyping was added so that TCR occurrence patterns could be studied. The later analysis used no new phenotypic data to find candidate immune exposures, relying instead on TCR beta sequences and their occurrence across donors. To decide whether each TCR beta V gene segment behaved as functional or pseudogenic, an earlier analysis of some 540 of the donors relied on high-throughput TCR beta sequencing. Donor age, sex, ethnicity and CMV serostatus were compiled together with the repertoire data. In a later genetic analysis, genome-wide SNP genotypes for about 65% of the roughly 670 donors were used, and that subset was treated as a discovery cohort. Every repertoire in the discovery cohort had been generated on one and the same sequencing platform. HLA typing included class I and class II loci at four-digit resolution. Typing coverage differed by locus: A, B, C, DRB1 and DQB1 were typed in roughly 629-630 donors, DQA1 in 500 to 550, DPA1 in 600 to 610, and DPB1 in around 490. About 5 DR-DQ haplotypes were handled as single units for association and clustering, since linkage in the cohort was strong. Across roughly 420 genotyped donors of the cohort, an average of about 240,000 unique TCR beta nucleotide sequences per donor were sequenced, and around 19% of those sequences were non-productive.

The library was produced with the immunoSEQ multiplex PCR assay. A mixture of 60 forward primers for TCR Vbeta segments and 13 reverse primers for TCR Jbeta segments was used in the multiplex PCR. A multiplex PCR assay on genomic DNA amplified the CDR3 region of rearranged TCR beta genes. The amplified TCR beta libraries were sequenced on the Illumina HiSeq System as 87-base-pair reads. In the authors' own workflow: Across the 640 or so repertoires, a later analysis counted some 80 million unique TCR beta chains, around 11 million of which were shared by at least two donors. Raw reads were error-corrected and collapsed into unique sequences by a nearest-neighbor algorithm in which closely related sequences were merged to remove PCR and sequencing errors. V, D and J gene segments were assigned by aligning CDR3 sequences to IMGT reference sequences. Each retained sequence needed at least a six-nucleotide match to both a V gene segment and a J gene segment. A rearrangement was called productive if the CDR3 had no stop codons and remained in frame with V and J, and every other rearrangement was called non-productive. Following IMGT convention, CDR3 was defined as the stretch from the second conserved V-encoded cysteine up to the conserved J-encoded phenylalanine. The earlier analysis of about 560 of the donors excluded any sequence lacking an unambiguous match to a single V gene segment. In an earlier analysis of 587 of the donors, V segments were called functional above 56.7% productive rearrangements and were called segregating when the between-donor standard deviation exceeded 5%. To diagnose cytomegalovirus status from the catalog of TCR beta chain sequences, a statistical classification framework was built. In a later analysis, V and J genes were assigned by comparing TCR nucleotide sequences against IMGT/GENE-DB human TR gene sequences. Using the TCRdist pipeline, a later analysis assigned CDR3 sequences along with most-parsimonious VDJ recombination scenarios. In a later analysis, every TCR beta chain was defined by the combination of its CDR3 amino acid sequence and its V-gene family, and reads without a unique V-gene family were dropped. To address suspected cross-contamination and a sequencing artifact, a later analysis removed around 590 highly shared, low-generation-probability nucleotide sequences. For each public chain, a later analysis derived a clonal expansion index from normalized ranks of inferred template counts within each repertoire. A later analysis computed generation probabilities with a VDJ recombination model fitted to out-of-frame rearrangements, and checked the results against IGoR. In a later analysis, TCR-TCR, TCR-HLA and TCR-CMV co-occurrence was scored with hypergeometric tests, and a repertoire-size bias correction was applied to TCR pairs. In a later analysis, false discovery rates were estimated by permuting HLA or CMV assignments 20 times. In a later analysis, co-occurring TCRs were grouped using DBSCAN, with TCRdist sequence similarity added in when clustering inside HLA-allele-positive subsets. Co-occurrence clustering excluded repertoires with fewer than 30,000 or more than 120,000 public chains, plus five with anomalous nucleotide sharing. Not all clones reach the TCRdb copy of this immuneACCESS table, which keeps in-frame sequences only. Checked studies attribute under half of the gap to unresolved V genes and leave the rest unexplained. From that table come the V and J calls and clone size; the DNA was used to work out D and trimming. Across this sample there are 250,000 to 350,000 clones, with 75% to 90% seen only once. The ten top clones hold approximately 0.3% of the sample.

The cohort comprised 670 or so healthy bone marrow donors. At the time of sampling, all cohort members were nominally healthy, though unrecorded immune exposures were likely present. The donor tested CMV seronegative and was one of the 352 seronegative cohort members. Every donor gave a peripheral blood sample, and the peripheral blood mononuclear cells from that sample were used for TCR beta sequencing. Genomic DNA extraction from the blood cell samples was performed with the Qiagen DNeasy Blood Extraction Kit. The investigation overall reported the following: A cluster of highly shared sequence variants was judged likely to represent a technical artifact of the sequencing pipeline. Across donors, most TCR sequences were observed very rarely, whereas some public TCRs were present in many individuals. A later analysis associated 16,951 TCR beta sequences with specific HLA alleles at a false discovery rate of 0.05. A total of fewer than 200 TCR beta chains were listed by the study as associated with cytomegalovirus. A later analysis found that HLA-associated TCR beta chains were more clonally expanded and had lower generation probabilities than equally common non-associated chains. Several of the top co-occurrence clusters appeared to be linked to parvovirus B19, influenza, CMV and Epstein-Barr virus, according to a later analysis. Some IMGT-functional V segments, including TRBV6-2 and TRBV6-3, could not be distinguished by the 87-base-pair reads and were therefore excluded. Linkage disequilibrium might explain the correlated functional status among segregating V segments, but an unknown experimental factor could not be excluded. This cohort had only TCR beta chains sequenced, and the lack of alpha or paired-chain data limited which features could be detected. According to a later analysis, TCR association rates differed among HLA loci, with DRB1 alleles showing the most associated TCRs and HLA-C alleles showing the fewest. The presence/absence analyses assumed that sequencing depth was roughly uniform across donors, and that assumption may not be true. Broadly in line with IMGT annotations, most TCR beta V segments showed up in productive rearrangements about 87% or about 30% of the time in an earlier analysis of around 550 of the donors. Because counts were too low, about 17 rarely observed V segments, including chromosome 9 orphons, were excluded from the earlier analysis of around 640 of the donors. A further reported finding was that TCR beta sequences accurately predicted the HLA-A and HLA-B alleles for most subjects in the first cohort. Because HLA typing was missing for some donors at each locus, association tests included only the typed subset. An association between a missense DCLRE1C variant and V-gene and J-gene trimming of TCR beta chains was found in a later genetic analysis and replicated in an independent cohort. The only immune exposure information available for the cohort was CMV serostatus. In vitro tests confirmed that a few of the cytomegalovirus-associated TCR beta chains recognize cytomegalovirus antigens. The classifier was reported to diagnose cytomegalovirus status with high specificity and sensitivity in both the original and validation cohorts. According to a later analysis, most CMV-associated TCR beta chains appeared to be HLA-restricted, and the HLA associations seemed to be driven largely by CMV exposure. The authors suggested that the approach could potentially be extended to other disease states and immunological phenotypes. Strong co-occurrence of HLA alleles, especially DR and DQ, made assigning TCR associations to individual alleles difficult. A later genetic analysis reported fewer N-insertions in productive TCRs among donors in an Asian-associated ancestry cluster than the approximately 670-donor mean.

V and J lose 2 bases and 4 bases, and a span of 24 bases separates them. Per the germline V gene, MGHRA is the CDR1 and YSYEKL is the CDR2. Including the terminal cysteine and phenylalanine, the CDR3 comprises 19 residues. Kept here is only the CDR3 DNA, which spans 57 bases and is read in frame from base 1. The TCR originated in a girl aged 2-10 years in good health and CMV-seronegative. The chain couples TRBV4-1 to TRBJ2-1; TRBD1 might be the D gene, on 6 matching bases. Sequences were obtained from PBMCs. The nucleotide sequence is given as TGCGCCAGCAGCCAATACGCCCAAGATAGACAGGAAATGTACAATGAGCAGTTCTTC. Its amino acids are CASSQYAQDRQEMYNEQFF.